The 18 T cell receptor beta chains presented below share a single source sample, sequenced in a study of blood T cells in healthy people across ages. For the second PCR, which ran for about 7 to 12 cycles, a sample-barcoded 5' primer and a J-beta primer mix were used. TCRdb recomputed calls from the 5' RACE reads with MiXCR, one row per CDR3 protein. The sample lists hundreds of thousands of distinct CDR3 sequences, around 50% occurring once. What was sequenced was blood. The receptor source for this set is a woman older than 75 in good health.

In regard to this clonotype: Possible read error: a much larger clone is one base away. This chain links TRBV20-1 with TRBJ2-4; D tentatively fits TRBD1 or TRBD2 (5 bases each). This CDR3 region has 13 residues. Trimming pared 6 bases from V and 13 bases from J, leaving 22 bases between. The germline V gene has CDR1 DFQATT and CDR2 SNEGSKA (reference sequence). The CDR3, as DNA: TGCAGTGCGCAGGGACCTCCAGAACATGAGCAGTACTTC. As protein: CSAQGPPEHEQYF.

This clonotype appeared a few times. The chain links TRBV7-2 to TRBJ2-5, with TRBD2 matching 10 bases. The germline CDR1 and CDR2 sequences are SGHTA and FQGNSA. The CDR3 spans 14 residues. V gave up 4 bases and J gave up 4 bases; unmatched junction bases: 3. The CDR3 spells CASSSAGGPETQYF. Written as DNA, the CDR3 is TGTGCCAGCAGCTCAGCGGGAGGGCCAGAGACCCAGTACTTC.

The chain combines TRBV7-3 with TRBJ2-1; TRBD1 aligns across 8 bases. Unmatched junction bases numbered 9, after V lost 0 bases and J lost 2 bases. The CDR3 loop spans 18 amino acids. Germline lookup yields CDR1 SGHTA and CDR2 FQGTGA. The CDR3: CASSLTTRTGKTYNEQFF. The CDR3 bases are TGTGCCAGCAGCTTAACCACCAGGACAGGGAAAACCTACAATGAGCAGTTCTTC.

Many counts were recorded for this clonotype. J is TRBJ2-7 and V is TRBV7-9, with D perhaps TRBD2 (6 bases). V lost 5 bases and J lost 9, with 14 bases in between. CDR3 length equals 12 residues. Per germline, CDR1 SEHNR and CDR2 FQNEAQ (reference sequence). For the CDR3, the DNA is TGTGCCAGCAGCGCGGGGCTTTTGGGGCAGTACTTC. Protein product: CASSAGLLGQYF.

The CDR3 protein is CSALFQTSGDTQYF. The CDR3 DNA reads TGCAGTGCCCTGTTCCAGACCTCGGGGGATACGCAGTATTTT. The chain recombines TRBV20-1 with TRBJ2-3, with D maybe TRBD2 (5 bases). Germline CDR1 reads DFQATT; CDR2 reads SNEGSKA (reference sequence). V was cut by 6 bases and J by 6 bases, with 19 bases left in between. The CDR3 sequence is 14 residues long.

The V gene is TRBV20-1, the J gene TRBJ2-1; 9 nucleotides agree with TRBD2. The CDR3 spans 15 residues. CDR1 and CDR2 from the germline V gene are DFQATT and SNEGSKA (reference sequence). The junction had 16 bases not matched to a gene; V was cut back by 6 bases and J by 10 bases. CDR3 in amino acids: CSAGAPAGGYREQFF. CDR3 in DNA: TGCAGTGCCGGGGCCCCTGCGGGAGGGTATCGGGAGCAGTTCTTC.

This clonotype was counted a few times. The CDR3 DNA reads TGTGCCAGCAGCCAAGAGGGGAGGGTAGAGACCCAGTACTTC. Protein: CASSQEGRVETQYF. V is TRBV4-2 and J is TRBJ2-5, with 7 bases identical to TRBD2. The CDR3 length is 14 residues. Germline lookup yields CDR1 LGHNA and CDR2 YNFKEQ. V gave up 0 bases and J gave up 4 bases; unmatched junction bases: 2.

The chain links TRBV5-1 to TRBJ2-1, with 8 bases that match TRBD2. CDR3 length equals 18 residues. In germline, CDR1 is SGHRS, CDR2 YFSETQ. V lost 4 bases, J lost 5 bases, and 17 bases stayed unmatched. The CDR3 nucleotides are TGCGCCAGCAGCCTCCTCCCGTGGAGCGGGGGAACTAACAATGAGCAGTTCTTC. Amino acid sequence: CASSLLPWSGGTNNEQFF.

The gene calls are TRBV6-5 and TRBJ2-7; 8 nucleotides align to TRBD2. After removal of 0 bases from V and 0 bases from J, the junction contained 4 bases not matched to a gene. Germline-derived CDR1 and CDR2 are MNHEY and SVGAGI. This CDR3 region has 16 residues. The CDR3 nucleotides read TGTGCCAGCAGTTACTCATCACTAGCGGACTCCTACGAGCAGTACTTC. It specifies CASSYSSLADSYEQYF.

The V call is TRBV21-1, the J call TRBJ1-5. TRBV21-1 counts as a pseudogene. This CDR3 contains 12 residues. This CDR3 reads CASSSDGEPQHF. The CDR3 DNA sequence: TGTGCCAGCAGCTCCGACGGGGAGCCCCAGCATTTT.

This clonotype showed up many times. The V call is TRBV9, the J call TRBJ2-4; maybe TRBD1 (5 bases). Germline lookup yields CDR1 SGDLS and CDR2 YYNGEE. V lost 0 bases to trimming and J lost 8 bases, with 15 bases between them. The CDR3 is 15 residues long. DNA of the CDR3: TGTGCCAGCAGCGTAGCCCAGGGCGAGTGGGACATTCAGTACTTC. It specifies CASSVAQGEWDIQYF.

This chain uses TRBV4-2 with TRBJ2-1; the D gene could be TRBD1 or TRBD2 (6 bases each). Trimming removed 4 bases from V and 7 bases from J, with 20 bases in between. This CDR3 region has 16 residues. Germline V gene lookup returns CDR1 LGHNA and CDR2 YNFKEQ. The CDR3 DNA reads TGTGCCAGCAGCCCCAGGGGAGGAAGTCGTAGGAATGAGCAGTTCTTC. Amino acids: CASSPRGGSRRNEQFF.

The rearrangement uses TRBV3-1 and TRBJ1-4; D call uncertain. This CDR3 contains 14 residues. The germline gives CDR1 LGHDT, CDR2 YNNKEL (reference sequence). Trimming removed 0 bases from V and 5 bases from J, with 7 bases in between. CDR3 DNA: TGTGCCAGCAGCCAAGATGAGGCCAATGAAAAACTGTTTTTT. Translated, it gives CASSQDEANEKLFF. Full variable domain (rest looked up from reference TRBV3-1 and TRBJ1-4): DTAVSQTPKYLVTQMGNDKSIKCEQNLGHDTMYWYKQDSKKFLKIMFSYNNKELIINETVPNRFSPKSPDKAHLNLHINSLELGDSAVYFCASSQDEANEKLFFGSGTQLSVL.

Many counts were recorded for this clonotype. This sequence joins TRBV28 and TRBJ2-1; D possibly corresponds to TRBD2 (6 bases). The CDR3 is 14 residues long. Trimming removed 6 bases at V and 3 bases at J, with 12 bases between. Looked up from germline, CDR1 is MDHEN and CDR2 is SYDVKM. CDR3 in DNA: TGTGCCAGCAGCCCGGGGGAGCGCTACAATGAGCAGTTCTTC. Protein: CASSPGERYNEQFF.

In the case of this clonotype: Possible read error: a much larger clone is one base away. The rearrangement joins TRBV11-2 to TRBJ2-1; TRBD2 is a possible D gene (5 bases). The germline V gene has CDR1 SGHAT and CDR2 FQNNGV. V dropped 3 bases and J dropped 10 bases, with 19 bases sitting between them. CDR3 length: 15 residues. The CDR3 reads CASSFFRGRTYEQFF. The CDR3, as DNA: TGTGCCAGCAGCTTCTTCCGCGGGCGAACCTACGAGCAGTTCTTC.

The J gene is TRBJ2-1, the V gene TRBV7-8; no clear D gene. CDR3 length: 16 residues. The germline V gene encodes CDR1 SGHVS and CDR2 FQNEAQ. The germline V and J ends were trimmed by 0 bases and 0 bases, with 9 bases remaining between them. The CDR3 sequence is CASSLALPSSYNEQFF. CDR3 bases: TGTGCCAGCAGCTTAGCGCTACCAAGCTCCTACAATGAGCAGTTCTTC.

V is TRBV29-1 and J is TRBJ1-2; D remains ambiguous. Per germline, CDR1 SQVTM and CDR2 ANQGSEA. CDR3 length: 11 residues. Trimming stripped 4 bases from V and 2 bases from J, with 5 bases between. CDR3 in DNA: TGCAGCGTTGTCGACAACTATGGCTACACCTTC. Translation gives CSVVDNYGYTF.

The gene calls are TRBV5-1 and TRBJ1-1; D is uncertain. This CDR3 contains 13 residues. Germline CDR1 is SGHRS and CDR2 is YFSETQ. V was shortened by 4 bases and J by 0 bases, with 7 bases between the two germline ends. DNA of the CDR3: TGCGCCAGCAGCGCCCTTCTGAACACTGAAGCTTTCTTT. Amino acid sequence: CASSALLNTEAFF.